Below are 31 T cell receptor beta chains sequenced from a single sample in a study of long-term antiretroviral therapy in people with HIV. This was the immunoSEQ v3.0 assay at survey level. Some clones are missing from TCRdb's copy, which holds only in-frame ones; the method was immunoSEQ multiplex PCR. The repertoire has approximately 20,000 clones, about 88% of them found once; the top ten carry around 6.4%. This sample comprised unsorted PBMCs, obtained 0.6 years after starting antiretroviral therapy. Receptors originate from a man in his fifties or sixties with HIV.

V gene TRBV28 combines with J gene TRBJ2-3, with TRBD1 matching over 7 bases. The V gene end was trimmed by 6 bases and the J gene end by 4 bases; junction bases not matched to a gene: 4. Germline CDR1 is MDHEN and CDR2 is SYDVKM. This CDR3 has 13 residues. Here the CDR3 reads CASRLTGADTQYF. The CDR3 region has the DNA TGTGCCAGCAGACTAACAGGGGCAGATACGCAGTATTTT.

The chain couples TRBV10-2 to TRBJ2-1; D uncertain. Trimming removed 3 bases at V and 4 bases at J, with 13 bases between. The germline V gene has CDR1 WSHSY and CDR2 SAAADI. The CDR3 runs 15 residues. The CDR3 coding sequence is TGCGCCAGCAGTGAAGTTGCGGTTCTTTACAATGAGCAGTTCTTC. Translation gives CASSEVAVLYNEQFF.

J is TRBJ1-1 and V is TRBV2; 9 bases fit TRBD1. The CDR3 loop spans 13 amino acids. CDR1 SNHLY and CDR2 FYNNEI come from the germline V gene. V shed 9 bases and J 5 bases; nucleotides not matched to a gene: 7. Written as DNA, the CDR3 is TGTGCCAGATCCGGGACAGGGCTAACTGAAGCTTTCTTT. Translation: CARSGTGLTEAFF. Looking up the rest from reference TRBV2 and TRBJ1-1 gives the full variable domain: EPEVTQTPSHQVTQMGQEVILRCVPISNHLYFYWYRQILGQKVEFLVSFYNNEISEKSEIFDDQFSVERPDGSNFTLKIRSTKLEDSAMYFCARSGTGLTEAFFGQGTRLTVV.

The CDR3 loop is CASSQGQTSNTGELFF. The CDR3 coding sequence is TGCGCCAGCAGCCAAGGACAGACCTCGAACACCGGGGAGCTGTTTTTT. This rearrangement joins TRBV4-1 to TRBJ2-2, with D perhaps TRBD1 (5 bases). The germline CDR1 and CDR2 sequences are MGHRA and YSYEKL. CDR3 length: 16 residues. Trimming took off 1 base at V and 0 bases at J, with 9 bases between the two ends.

The J gene is TRBJ1-1, the V gene TRBV7-6; TRBD1 matches 8 bases. V shed 5 bases and J 4 bases; nucleotides not matched to a gene: 6. The CDR3 is 14 amino acids. Germline assignment: CDR1 SGHVS and CDR2 FNYEAQ. The CDR3: CASSPQGQVTEAFF. Here the CDR3 DNA reads TGTGCCAGCAGCCCCCAGGGACAGGTCACTGAAGCTTTCTTT.

CDR3: CASSLGTSGRTQETQYF. The CDR3 DNA reads as TGCGCCAGCAGCCTTGGGACTAGCGGGAGGACCCAAGAGACCCAGTACTTC. The chain carries TRBV5-1 and TRBJ2-5; 15 nucleotides match TRBD2. Germline CDR1 is SGHRS and CDR2 is YFSETQ. V trimming: 4 bases; J trimming: 1 base; junction bases outside the gene matches: 5. The CDR3 consists of 17 residues.

The chain joins TRBV7-2 to TRBJ2-1; D not certain. The CDR3 is 15 amino acids. V lost 0 bases and J lost 0, with 6 bases in between. The germline CDR1 and CDR2 sequences are SGHTA and FQGNSA. CDR3 loop: CASSLAASSYNEQFF. CDR3 coding DNA: TGTGCCAGCAGCTTAGCGGCTAGCTCCTACAATGAGCAGTTCTTC.

The chain recombines TRBV7-9 with TRBJ2-4, with 8 bases identical to TRBD2. The germline CDR1 and CDR2 sequences are SEHNR and FQNEAQ (reference sequence). J was trimmed by 1 base and V by 4 bases; bases with no gene match: 12. The CDR3 has 18 amino acids. CDR3 coding DNA: TGTGCCAGCAGCTCGATTCGGGGGGGCGTGAGGGCCAAAAACATTCAGTACTTC. It specifies CASSSIRGGVRAKNIQYF.

This chain connects TRBV5-5 to TRBJ2-5; 7 bases align to TRBD2. Germline CDR1 and CDR2: SGHKS and YYEKEE (reference sequence). This CDR3 spans 13 amino acids. V shed 1 base, J shed 5 bases, and the junction held 2 bases outside the gene matches. The CDR3 spells CASSLWGGETQYF. CDR3 coding DNA: TGTGCCAGCAGCTTGTGGGGAGGGGAGACCCAGTACTTC.

The chain carries TRBV6-5 and TRBJ2-3; maybe TRBD1 (6 bases). The length of the CDR3 is 15 residues. Trimming pared 6 bases from V and 1 base from J, leaving 14 bases between. Per germline, CDR1 MNHEY and CDR2 SVGAGI. The CDR3 loop is CASREDRSGTDTQYF. CDR3 nucleotide sequence: TGTGCCAGCAGAGAGGACAGATCAGGCACAGATACGCAGTATTTT.

J is TRBJ2-7 and V is TRBV6-5; D is possibly TRBD2 (5 bases). With 6 bases removed from V and 4 bases from J, the gap between germline ends came to 16 bases. CDR3 length: 14 residues. Germline CDR1 is MNHEY and CDR2 is SVGAGI. The CDR3 nucleotides are TGTGCCAGCAGGCGAGGGATAATTGGGTACGAGCAGTACTTC. Translation gives CASRRGIIGYEQYF.

The chain recombines TRBV4-1 with TRBJ2-7, with 13 bases matching TRBD2. Germline trimming cut 5 bases from V and 0 bases from J; bases unmatched to any gene: 4. The CDR3 is made up of 16 amino acids. The germline V gene encodes CDR1 MGHRA and CDR2 YSYEKL. CDR3 sequence: CASSSGLAGISYEQYF. CDR3 DNA sequence: TGCGCCAGCAGCTCGGGACTAGCGGGGATCTCCTACGAGCAGTACTTC.

The gene calls are TRBV4-3 and TRBJ1-6; no firm D call. Deletions cut 0 bases from V and 11 bases from J, with 11 bases between. Per germline, CDR1 LGHNA and CDR2 YSLEER. This CDR3 region has 14 residues. The CDR3 nucleotides are TGCGCCAGCAGCCAAGACGGAGGCTCAACACCCCTCCACTTT. Protein: CASSQDGGSTPLHF.

The V and J genes are TRBV19 and TRBJ2-2; TRBD1 matches 11 bases. The CDR3 has 15 residues. The germline gives CDR1 LNHDA, CDR2 SQIVND (reference sequence). Trimming took 5 bases from V and 5 from J; bases not matched to a gene: 4. The chain's CDR3 is CASSWGQGGTGELFF. CDR3 nucleotides: TGTGCCAGTAGTTGGGGACAGGGGGGAACCGGGGAGCTGTTTTTT. Full variable domain (remainder filled in from reference TRBV19 and TRBJ2-2): DGGITQSPKYLFRKEGQNVTLSCEQNLNHDAMYWYRQDPGQGLRLIYYSQIVNDFQKGDIAEGYSVSREKKESFPLTVTSAQKNPTAFYLCASSWGQGGTGELFFGEGSRLTVL.

The chain recombines TRBV7-2 with TRBJ1-1; TRBD1 matches at 8 bases. Germline-derived CDR1 and CDR2 are SGHTA and FQGNSA. The CDR3 contains 13 residues. Trimming at V came to 5 bases and at J to 7 bases, leaving 6 bases not matched to a gene. CDR3 in DNA: TGTGCCAGCAGCCGTCAGGGGGCTGGTGAAGCTTTCTTT. Translated, it gives CASSRQGAGEAFF.

The chain couples TRBV30 to TRBJ2-6; either TRBD1 or TRBD2 may supply D (6 bases each). Germline V gives CDR1 GTSNPN, CDR2 SVGIG (reference sequence). The CDR3 runs 18 residues. V was cut by 0 bases and J by 1 base, with 16 bases left in between. The CDR3 region is CAWSVLRGDLSGANVLTF. Written as DNA, the CDR3 is TGTGCCTGGAGTGTACTGAGGGGGGACCTATCTGGGGCCAACGTCCTGACTTTC.

This chain joins TRBV4-3 and TRBJ2-7; 9 bases are shared with TRBD2. The CDR3 has 17 residues. The V gene end was trimmed by 0 bases and the J gene end by 0 bases; junction bases not matched to a gene: 6. The germline V gene has CDR1 LGHNA and CDR2 YSLEER. In DNA, the CDR3 is TGCGCCAGCAGCCAAGACCTCAATAGCGGGAGCTCCTACGAGCAGTACTTC. Translating gives CASSQDLNSGSSYEQYF.

The V call is TRBV30, the J call TRBJ2-3; D is unclear. The CDR3 loop spans 13 amino acids. Germline V gene data show CDR1 as GTSNPN and CDR2 as SVGIG (reference sequence). V lost 0 bases, J lost 0 bases, and 4 bases lay in between. The CDR3 nucleotides are TGTGCCTGGAGTGTTTTTAGCACAGATACGCAGTATTTT. The encoded protein is CAWSVFSTDTQYF.

The chain has TRBV18 and TRBJ2-5; 7 bases map to TRBD2. Germline loops: CDR1 KGHSH, CDR2 LQKENI. CDR3 size: 16 residues. Trimming cost V 5 bases and J 2 bases; bases outside gene matches: 11. The CDR3 DNA reads as TGTGCCAGCTCATTTTACGGGAGGACGATGCAAGAGACCCAGTACTTC. This codes for CASSFYGRTMQETQYF.

The V gene is TRBV18, the J gene TRBJ2-3, with 7 bases identical to TRBD2. The trim removed 6 bases at V and 1 base at J, leaving 7 bases unmatched. The germline CDR1 and CDR2 sequences are KGHSH and LQKENI. This CDR3 contains 15 residues. The CDR3 DNA reads TGTGCCAGCTCCCCGTCGAGCGGGGGCACAGATACGCAGTATTTT. This gives the protein CASSPSSGGTDTQYF.

CDR3 protein: CTVGGDYGYTF. The CDR3 DNA reads TGCACCGTGGGGGGGGACTATGGCTACACCTTC. The chain carries TRBV29-1 and TRBJ1-2; maybe TRBD1 (5 bases). Germline assignment: CDR1 SQVTM and CDR2 ANQGSEA. CDR3 length: 11 amino acids.

This chain joins TRBV5-8 and TRBJ2-3; D gene unclear. CDR1 is SGHTS, CDR2 YDEGEE, per germline. Trimming stripped 5 bases from V and 2 bases from J, with 9 bases between. The CDR3 sequence is 13 residues long. For the CDR3, the DNA is TGTGCCAGCAGTCAGTTTTCCACAGATACGCAGTATTTT. Translated, it gives CASSQFSTDTQYF.

The chain recombines TRBV29-1 with TRBJ1-1, with no clear D. The ends were cut back, 6 bases at V and 1 base at J, with 15 bases in the middle. The germline gives CDR1 SQVTM, CDR2 ANQGSEA. This CDR3 is built from 14 residues. CDR3 bases: TGCAGCGTGACGGGTCGTGTCGGGAACACTGAAGCTTTCTTT. This translates into CSVTGRVGNTEAFF.

The J gene is TRBJ2-7, the V gene TRBV29-1, with D tentatively TRBD2 (5 bases). V gave up 6 bases and J gave up 0 bases, with 9 bases separating them. The CDR3 has 12 residues. CDR1 is SQVTM and CDR2 is ANQGSEA in the germline V gene. Here the CDR3 reads CSVGGPSYEQYF. The CDR3, as DNA: TGCAGCGTAGGCGGGCCCTCCTACGAGCAGTACTTC.

The gene calls are TRBV28 and TRBJ1-5; 11 bases line up with TRBD1. This CDR3 has 20 residues. Trimming removed 6 bases from V and 3 bases from J; junction bases left unmatched: 19. Germline V lookup: CDR1 MDHEN, CDR2 SYDVKM. CDR3 sequence reads: CASSLRTGTGGSFFNQPQHF. In DNA form, the CDR3 reads TGTGCCAGCAGCCTCAGAACCGGGACAGGGGGTTCGTTCTTCAATCAGCCCCAGCATTTT. The complete variable domain, with remaining parts taken from reference TRBV28 and TRBJ1-5, reads DVKVTQSSRYLVKRTGEKVFLECVQDMDHENMFWYRQDPGLGLRLIYFSYDVKMKEKGDIPEGYSVSREKKERFSLILESASTNQTSMYLCASSLRTGTGGSFFNQPQHFGDGTRLSIL.

This rearrangement joins TRBV5-4 to TRBJ2-3; D might be TRBD1 (5 bases). With 5 bases removed from V and 0 bases from J, the gap between germline ends came to 19 bases. The germline CDR1 and CDR2 sequences are SGHNT and YYREEE (reference sequence). This CDR3 is 17 amino acids long. The DNA for the CDR3 is TGTGCCAGCAGATCTGGAGTAGGGGCTCCTAGCACAGATACGCAGTATTTT. It yields the protein CASRSGVGAPSTDTQYF.

This clone was found a few times. This chain links TRBV28 with TRBJ2-1; D is unclear. The CDR3 totals 14 residues. Looked up from germline, CDR1 is MDHEN and CDR2 is SYDVKM. V lost 7 bases and J lost 2, with 12 bases in between. As DNA, the CDR3 is TGTGCCAGCACTATATTGGGTGCCTACAATGAGCAGTTCTTC. Translation: CASTILGAYNEQFF.

This chain connects TRBV19 to TRBJ1-4; the match to TRBD1 covers 11 bases. Losses at the gene ends were 6 bases for V and 12 bases for J; bases not matched to a gene: 6. CDR3 length: 13 residues. Germline CDR1 reads LNHDA; CDR2 reads SQIVND (reference sequence). The CDR3 region is CASSPGQGVELFF. DNA of the CDR3: TGTGCCAGTAGCCCGGGACAGGGGGTAGAACTGTTTTTT.

The chain has TRBV5-1 and TRBJ2-5, with 10 bases aligning to TRBD1. The germline V gene has CDR1 SGHRS and CDR2 YFSETQ. The CDR3 is made up of 15 amino acids. V shed 4 bases and J 4 bases; nucleotides not matched to a gene: 7. CDR3 nucleotides: TGCGCCAGCAGCCCCCAGACAGGGGGCCTAGAGACCCAGTACTTC. It specifies CASSPQTGGLETQYF.

The chain is built from TRBV9 and TRBJ1-1; weak D call: TRBD1 (5 bases). V gave up 4 bases and J gave up 1 base, with 11 bases separating them. The CDR3 is 14 residues long. Germline V lookup: CDR1 SGDLS, CDR2 YYNGEE. In DNA, the CDR3 is TGTGCCAGCAGCTTTCAGGGCGGGAACACTGAAGCTTTCTTT. Protein: CASSFQGGNTEAFF.

The chain recombines TRBV10-3 with TRBJ2-1; possible D gene TRBD1, 6 bases. V shed 7 bases and J shed 6 bases, with 16 bases lying between them. There are 14 residues in the CDR3. The germline V gene has CDR1 ENHRY and CDR2 SYGVKD. DNA for the CDR3: TGTGCCATCACCCGAGAGAGGACAGTCAATGAGCAGTTCTTC. Its translation: CAITRERTVNEQFF.